What follows is one T cell receptor beta chain and its context. This clonotype was detected many times. Its antigen is currently not known. No qualities accompany the bases; no much larger clone lies one base away. This specimen's time point label, per the study, means: newly diagnosed GD, antithyroid drugs for less than 3 months. RNA was extracted from PBMCs in TRIzol for both TCR sequencing and RNA sequencing. The diagnosis of Graves' disease was made according to American Thyroid Association guidelines. Recruitment of patients was carried out at an endocrinology department in Xi'an, China. Each patient gave approximately 10 milliliters of peripheral blood, collected in an EDTA anticoagulant tube. Ficoll Paque Plus density gradient separation was used to isolate PBMCs, and no further T cell sorting was performed. An Agilent 2100 Bioanalyzer and agarose gel were used to check RNA quality, and a NanoDrop 2000 was used to measure RNA concentration.

The data were obtained in a study of regulatory T cells in long-lasting Graves disease (dated by TCRdb to about 2021). Describing the broader study: Antithyroid drugs had been taken for less than 3 months by newly diagnosed Graves' disease patients. The study was registered as a clinical trial and conducted in China. A total of 33 samples were covered by TCR sequencing, comprising approximately 13 persistent and 20 or so newly diagnosed Graves' disease patients. Peripheral blood TCR sequencing and RNA sequencing compared persistent Graves' disease patients with newly diagnosed Graves' disease patients.

Library method: multiplex PCR. Sequencer: Illumina HiSeq 4000. To build TCR beta libraries, CDR3 regions were amplified by Arm-PCR using iRepertoire HTBI primers. Before sequencing, the PCR products went through gel purification. On the authors' methods: Gene usage analysis of CDR3 amino acid clonotypes used the approximately 62 TRBV and 14 to 15 TRBJ segments found across samples. Filtered high-quality paired reads were merged into contigs using COPE and FqMerger. BLAST was used to align contigs to the IMGT TRBV, TRBD and TRBJ reference genes, and CDR3 was defined following IMGT. Clonotypes above 0.1% frequency were classified as highly expanded clones. Repertoire diversity was measured by Shannon entropy, and V-J evenness by the Gini coefficient. A clonotype found in more than one individual was treated as public. In-frame beta chains were kept once TCRdb had trimmed the public reads at Q25 with fastp and called clones with MiXCR. Entries that share a CDR3 protein sequence are merged under the most common genes and DNA. The V and J calls and clone size are TCRdb's, not the authors'. For this sample the table gives about 470,000 distinct CDR3 sequences, of which more than 13% were detected only once. The ten top clones hold roughly 17% of the sample.

V is shortened by 1 base, J by 2 bases, and the region joining them spans 14 bases. The germline V gene provides CDR1 SGHAT and CDR2 FQNNGV. The CDR3 goes from the cysteine to the phenylalanine over 16 residues. CDR3 DNA is the only sequence kept; it has 48 bases, read in frame from the first base. Here is what the overall study found, with its caveats: Sequencing and analysis were restricted to the TCR beta chain. Persistent patients shared more public clonotypes among themselves (fewer than 3,000) than newly diagnosed patients did (more than 850). Persistent Graves' disease patients showed lower TCR Shannon entropy and fewer highly expanded clones than newly diagnosed patients, suggesting clonal expansion. Peripheral blood alone was examined, since thyroid tissue, which constituted the primary lesion, could not be accessed. TRBV28, TRBJ1-2 and TRBJ2-5 were preferentially used in persistent disease, while TRBV20-1 and TRBJ2-1 were favored in newly diagnosed disease. As a limitation, the authors acknowledged that the small sample size may reduce accuracy.

These data were also filed under a second study, of T cells in Graves' hyperthyroidism and ophthalmopathy. Taken from the second paper: Graves' hyperthyroidism was defined as stable when no progression to ophthalmopathy occurred over 18 months of follow-up. The hyperthyroidism patients were between 18 and 65 years old and newly diagnosed, with a disease duration of less than 2 months. Patients with uncontrolled infections, other autoimmune diseases, pregnancy or lactation were excluded. Clinical symptoms, serum thyroxine and TRAb, thyroid ultrasound, and orbital computed tomography formed the basis for the diagnoses. The TCR CDR3 was subjected to a first round of RT-PCR using the HTBI primer set and the Qiagen OneStep RT-PCR kit. Most expanded thyroid clonotypes (frequency above 0.001) were also found in blood, which suggests that blood repertoires may mirror thyroid immune responses. Ophthalmopathy was separated from stable hyperthyroidism by a 13 V-J signature model, with 85% to 90% sensitivity and about 81% specificity obtained in cross-validation and 80%/75% obtained in testing. In validation, progression to ophthalmopathy was predicted by the model with 65% to 71% sensitivity and about 72% specificity, a median of around 5.9 months before onset. To identify TCR V-J signatures that set the groups apart, the researchers used a discovery cohort of more than 95 patients, made up of fewer than 50 with Graves' ophthalmopathy and about 55 with stable Graves' hyperthyroidism. Whether ophthalmopathy could be predicted prospectively was tested in an independent validation cohort made up of about 20 hyperthyroidism patients plus 17 patients who later progressed to ophthalmopathy. For training and testing, the 100 or so patients in the discovery cohort were randomly divided in a 7:3 ratio. The study also compared thyroid tissue and blood T-cell repertoires from about six Graves' hyperthyroidism patients. After blood sampling, hyperthyroidism patients were treated with methimazole at a starting dose of 30 mg daily, and ophthalmopathy patients were treated with high-dose intravenous methylprednisolone. The libraries were constructed in a second round of multiplex PCR and then size-selected and purified. Libraries were sequenced paired-end with 100 bp reads on an Illumina HiSeq2000. SOAPnuke was used to process the raw data, removing reads that contained adapters or uncalled bases, had a mean Phred below 15, or lacked an exact match to the constant primer or identifier. COPE v1.2.5 was used to merge high-quality paired reads, and clonotypes were defined as unique nucleotide sequences. MiTCR v1.1 was used to align clonotypes to the IMGT TRBV, TRBD and TRBJ reference segments. Analysis was restricted to V-J combinations with a frequency above 0.0001, which covered just over 98% of repertoires. The TCS score was defined as the ratio of F50 (clonal expansion) to E x V (chaos), calculated using BLOSUM62-based TCRdist between CDR3 peptides within each V-J. Welch's t-statistics and random forest reduced fewer than 600 V-J features to about 12, which were used in a naive Bayes classifier (R e1071). No statistical method was used to fix the sample size in advance, and group allocation was not hidden from the investigators. According to the paper, TCR Vbeta CDR3 sequencing was carried out on more than 120 peripheral blood samples, which came from approximately 41 ophthalmopathy, around 74 hyperthyroidism and roughly 17 progressor patients.

The sequence is built from TRBV11-2 and TRBJ2-5, and TRBD2 may be the D gene, going by 6 matching bases. This TCR was sampled from a woman aged 25 to 45 with Graves disease. Donor details come from another sample of the same person, matched by shared clones. Specimen: peripheral blood mononuclear cells (PBMCs), collected at new diagnosis, from a patient treated with antithyroid drugs. The DNA reads as follows: TGTGCCAGCAGCTTAGTAACGGGAGTGGGGCAAGAGACCCAGTACTTC. This sequence encodes CASSLVTGVGQETQYF.